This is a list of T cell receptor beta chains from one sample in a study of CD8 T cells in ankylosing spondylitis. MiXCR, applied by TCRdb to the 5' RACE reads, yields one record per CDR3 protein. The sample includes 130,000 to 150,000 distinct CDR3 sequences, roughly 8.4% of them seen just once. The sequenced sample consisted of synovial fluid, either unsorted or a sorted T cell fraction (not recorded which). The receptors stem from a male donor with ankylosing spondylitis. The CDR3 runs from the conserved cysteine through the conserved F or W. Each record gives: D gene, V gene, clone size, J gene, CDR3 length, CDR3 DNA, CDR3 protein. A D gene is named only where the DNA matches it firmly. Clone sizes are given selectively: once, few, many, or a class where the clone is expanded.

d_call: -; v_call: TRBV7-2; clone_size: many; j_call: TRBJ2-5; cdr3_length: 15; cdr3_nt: TGTGCCAGCAGCTTTAATAAAGGGAGCGGGGAGACCCAGTACTTC; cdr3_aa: CASSFNKGSGETQYF
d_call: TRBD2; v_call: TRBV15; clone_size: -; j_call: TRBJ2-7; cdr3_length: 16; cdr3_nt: TGTGCCACCAGCAGATACGGGCGGGGGTCAGGTTACGAGCAGTACTTC; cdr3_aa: CATSRYGRGSGYEQYF
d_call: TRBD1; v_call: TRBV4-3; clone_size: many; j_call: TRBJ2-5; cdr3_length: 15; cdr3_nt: TGCGCCAGCAGCCCCGGACAGGGGACGGTAGAGACCCAGTACTTC; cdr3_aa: CASSPGQGTVETQYF
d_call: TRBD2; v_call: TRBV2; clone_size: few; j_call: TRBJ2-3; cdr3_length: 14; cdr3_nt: TGTGCCAGCATTGGACTAGCGGTGAGGGATACGCAGTATTTT; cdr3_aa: CASIGLAVRDTQYF
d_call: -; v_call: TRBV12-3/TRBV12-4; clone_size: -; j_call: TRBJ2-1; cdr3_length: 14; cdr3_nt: TGTGCCAGCAGTTTAGCGAACCATTACAATGAGCAGTTCTTC; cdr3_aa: CASSLANHYNEQFF
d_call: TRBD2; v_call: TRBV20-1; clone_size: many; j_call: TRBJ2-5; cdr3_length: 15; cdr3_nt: TGCAGTGCTGCCCTCGGCGGGGGGGCCGGGGAGACCCAGTACTTC; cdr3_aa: CSAALGGGAGETQYF
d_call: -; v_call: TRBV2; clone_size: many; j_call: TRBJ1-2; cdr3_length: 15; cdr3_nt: TGTGCCAGCCGCGAGCTAGGGCAATCTAACTATGGCTACACCTTC; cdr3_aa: CASRELGQSNYGYTF
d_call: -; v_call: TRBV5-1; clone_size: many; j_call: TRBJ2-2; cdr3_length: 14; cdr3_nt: TGCGCCAGCAGTAGGGACAAAAGAACCGGGGAGCTGTTTTTT; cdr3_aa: CASSRDKRTGELFF
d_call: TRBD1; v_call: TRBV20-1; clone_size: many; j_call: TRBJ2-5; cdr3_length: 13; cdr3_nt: TGCAGTGCTCCTGTAGAGGGGGCAGAGACCCAGTACTTC; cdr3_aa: CSAPVEGAETQYF
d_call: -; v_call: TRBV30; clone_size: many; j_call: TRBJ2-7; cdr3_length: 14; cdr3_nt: TGTGCCTGGACTCCGGAGGCGGGATCCTACGAGCAGTACTTC; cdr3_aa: CAWTPEAGSYEQYF
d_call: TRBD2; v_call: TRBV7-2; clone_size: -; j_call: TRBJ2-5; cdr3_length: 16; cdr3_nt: TGTGCCAGCAGGGCTGCGAGGACTAGCAGAGGAGGGACCCAGTACTTC; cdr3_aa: CASRAARTSRGGTQYF
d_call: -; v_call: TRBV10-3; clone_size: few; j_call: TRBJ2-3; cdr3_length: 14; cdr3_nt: TGTGCCATCAGTAGCAGGGGATTCACAGATACGCAGTATTTT; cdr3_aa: CAISSRGFTDTQYF
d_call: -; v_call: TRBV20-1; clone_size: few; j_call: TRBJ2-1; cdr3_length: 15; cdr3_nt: TGCAGTGCTAGAGATTCGGAGCGCTCCTACAATGAGCAGTTCTTC; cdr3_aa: CSARDSERSYNEQFF
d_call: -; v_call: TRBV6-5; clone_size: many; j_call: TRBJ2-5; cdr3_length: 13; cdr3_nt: TGTGCCAGCAGTTACTCGATGGCGGGGACCCAGTACTTC; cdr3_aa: CASSYSMAGTQYF
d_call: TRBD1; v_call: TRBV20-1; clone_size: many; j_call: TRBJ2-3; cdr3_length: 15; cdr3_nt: TGCAGTGCTCCCGGACAGGCGTCTAGCACAGATACGCAGTATTTT; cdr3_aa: CSAPGQASSTDTQYF
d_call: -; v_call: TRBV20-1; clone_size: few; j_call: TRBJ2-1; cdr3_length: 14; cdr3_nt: TGCAGTGCCGCGGCGCGGAGGGTTTACAATGAGCAGTTCTTC; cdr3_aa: CSAAARRVYNEQFF
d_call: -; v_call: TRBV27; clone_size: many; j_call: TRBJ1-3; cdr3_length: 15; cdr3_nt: TGTGCCAGCAGTGCCATTGGGGGCGGTGGAAACACCATATATTTT; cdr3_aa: CASSAIGGGGNTIYF
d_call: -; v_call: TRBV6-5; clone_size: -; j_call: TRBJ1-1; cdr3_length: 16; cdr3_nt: TGTGCCAGCAGTTACTCAAGGCCAGAGATGAACACTGAAGCTTTCTTT; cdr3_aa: CASSYSRPEMNTEAFF
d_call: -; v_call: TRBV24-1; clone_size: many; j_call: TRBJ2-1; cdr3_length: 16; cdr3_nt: TGTGCCACCAGTGATCCGAAGGGTTCTTCCTACAATGAGCAGTTCTTC; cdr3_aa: CATSDPKGSSYNEQFF
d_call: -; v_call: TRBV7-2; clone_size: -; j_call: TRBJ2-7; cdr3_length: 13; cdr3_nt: TGTGCCAGCAGCTTAGTGACAGTTCGCGAGCAGTACTTC; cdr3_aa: CASSLVTVREQYF
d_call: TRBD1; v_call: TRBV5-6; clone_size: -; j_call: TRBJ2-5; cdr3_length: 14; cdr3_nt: TGTGCCAGCAGCGGAAGACAGGGCCAAGAGACCCAGTACTTC; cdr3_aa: CASSGRQGQETQYF
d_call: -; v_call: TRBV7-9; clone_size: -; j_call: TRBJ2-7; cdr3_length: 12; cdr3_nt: TGTGCCAGCAGTGCGGGCCTCTACGAGCAGTACTTC; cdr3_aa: CASSAGLYEQYF
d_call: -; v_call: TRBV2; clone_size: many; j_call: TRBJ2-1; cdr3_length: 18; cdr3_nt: TGTGCCAGCAGTGAATTATATGGAGGGCGTGTGTCCTACAATGAGCAGTTCTTC; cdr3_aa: CASSELYGGRVSYNEQFF
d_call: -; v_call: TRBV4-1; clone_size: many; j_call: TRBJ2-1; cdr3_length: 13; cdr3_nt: TGCGCCAGCAGCCAACGCACTAGCATTGAGCAGTTCTTC; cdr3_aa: CASSQRTSIEQFF
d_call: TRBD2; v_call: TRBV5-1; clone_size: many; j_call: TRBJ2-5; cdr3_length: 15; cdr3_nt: TGCGCCAGCAGCTTGTTCAGCGGGAGGGTTGAGACCCAGTACTTC; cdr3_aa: CASSLFSGRVETQYF
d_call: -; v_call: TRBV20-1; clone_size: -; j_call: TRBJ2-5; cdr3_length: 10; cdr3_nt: TGCAGTGCATGGGTTCAGACCCAGTACTTC; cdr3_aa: CSAWVQTQYF
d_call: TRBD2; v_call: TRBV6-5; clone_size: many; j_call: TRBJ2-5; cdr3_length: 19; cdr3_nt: TGTGCCAGCAGTTACTCGTCTGGGCTAGCGGGAGCGCCCGCCAAGACCCAGTACTTC; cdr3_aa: CASSYSSGLAGAPAKTQYF
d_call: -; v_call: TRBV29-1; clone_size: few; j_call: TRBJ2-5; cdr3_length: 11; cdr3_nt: TGCAGCGTTGAAAATTGGGAGACCCAGTACTTC; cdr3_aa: CSVENWETQYF
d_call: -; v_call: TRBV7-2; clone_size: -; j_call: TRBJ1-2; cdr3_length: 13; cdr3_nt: TGTGCCAGCAGCTTAGTAGCGGGGCTTGGCTACACCTTC; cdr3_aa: CASSLVAGLGYTF
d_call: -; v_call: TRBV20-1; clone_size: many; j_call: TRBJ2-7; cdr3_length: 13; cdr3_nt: TGCAGTGCTAGAGGACAGAACGACTACGAGCAGTACTTC; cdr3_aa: CSARGQNDYEQYF
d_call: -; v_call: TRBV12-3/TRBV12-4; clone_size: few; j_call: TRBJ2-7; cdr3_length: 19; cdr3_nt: TGTGCCTTCAGTTTTGTAGACAGGGTGTCGGGAGGGAACTCCTACGAGCAGTACTTC; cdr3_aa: CAFSFVDRVSGGNSYEQYF
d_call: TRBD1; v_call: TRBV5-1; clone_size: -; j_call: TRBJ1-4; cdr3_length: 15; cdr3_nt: TGCGCCAGCAGCTTGAGGACAGGGGCGAATGAAAAACTGTTTTTT; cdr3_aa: CASSLRTGANEKLFF
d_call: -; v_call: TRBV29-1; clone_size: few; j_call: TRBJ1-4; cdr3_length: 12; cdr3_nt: TGCAGCGTTCGGCAGGGGCCTGAAAAACTGTTTTTT; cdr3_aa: CSVRQGPEKLFF
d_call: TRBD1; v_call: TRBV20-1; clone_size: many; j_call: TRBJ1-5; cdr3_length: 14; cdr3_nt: TGCAGTGCTAGAGAAAGGACAGGGGATCAGCCCCAGCATTTT; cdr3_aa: CSARERTGDQPQHF
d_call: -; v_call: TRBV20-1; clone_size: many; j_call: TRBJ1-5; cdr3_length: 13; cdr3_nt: TGCAGTGCTAGATTGGGATACAATCAGCCCCAGCATTTT; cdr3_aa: CSARLGYNQPQHF
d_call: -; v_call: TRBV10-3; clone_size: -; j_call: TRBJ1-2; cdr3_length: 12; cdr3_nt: TGTGCCATCGGAGGCAGCCCCTATGGCTACACCTTC; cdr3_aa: CAIGGSPYGYTF
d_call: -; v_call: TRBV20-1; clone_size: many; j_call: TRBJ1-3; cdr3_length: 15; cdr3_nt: TGCAGTGCTAGAGGGGGTGAGAGCTCTGGAAACACCATATATTTT; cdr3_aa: CSARGGESSGNTIYF
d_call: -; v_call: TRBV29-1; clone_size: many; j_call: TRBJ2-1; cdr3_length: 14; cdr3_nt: TGCAGCGCAGGGCCCCGTGGATCCTACAATGAGCAGTTCTTC; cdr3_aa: CSAGPRGSYNEQFF
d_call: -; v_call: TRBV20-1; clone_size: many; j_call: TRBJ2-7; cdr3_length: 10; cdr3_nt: TGCAGTGCTAGCTGGGGCGAGCAGTACTTC; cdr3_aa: CSASWGEQYF
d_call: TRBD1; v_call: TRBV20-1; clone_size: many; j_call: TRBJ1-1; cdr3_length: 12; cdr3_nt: TGCAGTGCCTCTGTTACAGGGGATGAAGCTTTCTTT; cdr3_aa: CSASVTGDEAFF
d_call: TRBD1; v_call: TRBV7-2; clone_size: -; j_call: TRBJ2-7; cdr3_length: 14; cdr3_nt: TGTGCCAGCAGCTTCTCAGGGGGCGGTTACGAGCAGTACTTC; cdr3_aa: CASSFSGGGYEQYF